This T cell receptor beta chain emerged from a study of beta chain features in type 1 diabetes. General study points: Reads derived from cDNA could over-represent cells showing high TCR expression. In all four CD4+ subsets, TCRB CDR3 length was significantly, moderately reduced in type 1 diabetes.

In the case of this clone: What it recognizes is unknown.

The CDR3 sequence is 15 residues long. V lost 4 bases and J 2 bases, leaving 15 bases between the germline ends. CDR1 and CDR2 (germline): SGHNT, YYREEE (reference sequence). Expressed TCRB transcripts got sequenced, as all isolated RNA was reverse transcribed. The average output of naive, central memory and regulatory T cell samples was approximately 3.7 million reads. Assay: immunoSEQ multiplex PCR; the TCRdb copy retains only in-frame clones and omits some. Of roughly 730,000 clones listed, roughly 13% are singletons. The receptor comes from a man between 18 and 29 years old with type 1 diabetes. The chain combines TRBV5-4 with TRBJ2-5; a possible D gene is TRBD1 (6 bases). What was sequenced was naive CD4+ T cells from blood. The CDR3 reads CASSLLSQGQETQYF. The CDR3 region has the DNA TGTGCCAGCAGCCTTCTTTCACAGGGTCAAGAGACCCAGTACTTC.